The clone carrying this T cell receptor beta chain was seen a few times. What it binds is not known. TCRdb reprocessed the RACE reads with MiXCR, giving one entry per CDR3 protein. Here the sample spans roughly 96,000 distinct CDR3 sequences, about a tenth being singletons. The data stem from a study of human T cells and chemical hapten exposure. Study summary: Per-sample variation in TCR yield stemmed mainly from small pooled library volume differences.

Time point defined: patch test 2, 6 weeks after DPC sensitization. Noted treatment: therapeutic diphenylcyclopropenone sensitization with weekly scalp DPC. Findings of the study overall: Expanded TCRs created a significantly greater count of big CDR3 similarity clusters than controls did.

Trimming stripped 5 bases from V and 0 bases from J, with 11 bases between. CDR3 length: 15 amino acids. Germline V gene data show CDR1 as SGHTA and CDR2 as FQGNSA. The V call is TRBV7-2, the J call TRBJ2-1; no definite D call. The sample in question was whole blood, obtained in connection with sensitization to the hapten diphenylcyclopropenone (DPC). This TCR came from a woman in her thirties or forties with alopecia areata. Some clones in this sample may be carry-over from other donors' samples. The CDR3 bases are TGTGCCAGCAGCGCCCTGTGGGGCTCCTACAATGAGCAGTTCTTC. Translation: CASSALWGSYNEQFF.